This passage covers 2 T cell receptor beta chains from one sample sequenced in a study of T cells in tumors after PD-1 blockade. Sequenced by immunoSEQ multiplex PCR; TCRdb stores in-frame clones only, minus some. This table has some 25,000 clones, about 82% appearing once. This specimen was PBMCs, taken after anti-PD-1 treatment. Every receptor here comes from a human donor with basal cell carcinoma.

The chain uses TRBV2 and TRBJ1-2; possible D gene TRBD1, 6 bases. The V gene lost 7 bases and the J gene lost 7 bases, with 19 bases spanning the gap. CDR1 and CDR2 from the germline V gene are SNHLY and FYNNEI. The CDR3 has 14 amino acids. The CDR3: CASNMVGGDLGYTF. The CDR3 DNA reads TGTGCCAGCAACATGGTAGGGGGAGATCTTGGCTACACCTTC.

V and J are TRBV29-1 and TRBJ1-1; 9 positions match TRBD1. V gave up 2 bases and J gave up 5 bases; unmatched junction bases: 6. This CDR3 is built from 14 residues. The germline V gene has CDR1 SQVTM and CDR2 ANQGSEA. DNA of the CDR3: TGCAGCGTTGAACCCAGGGACAGGGAAACTGAAGCTTTCTTT. Translated: CSVEPRDRETEAFF.